Listed below are T cell receptor beta chains from one sample, sequenced in a study of cytomegalovirus exposure and HLA in healthy donors. Profiled with immunoSEQ multiplex PCR; TCRdb holds only in-frame clones, not every one. The sample comprises some 110,000 clones, roughly four fifths of which are singletons, and about 1.6% rests with the top ten. The sample was PBMCs. The origin of the receptors is a man over 45 in good health and CMV-seronegative. The CDR3 runs from the conserved cysteine through the conserved F or W. A D gene is named only where the DNA matches it firmly. The listing skips clone size in some rows; elsewhere it reads once, few, many or a size class.

D	J	length	V	size	DNA	CDR3
TRBD1	TRBJ1-1	15	TRBV29-1	-	TGCAGCGTCAAACGACAGGGTACTGTGAACACTGAAGCTTTCTTT	CSVKRQGTVNTEAFF
-	TRBJ2-5	14	TRBV5-4	-	TGTGCCAGCAGCCACAGACAGGTACAAGAGACCCAGTACTTC	CASSHRQVQETQYF
TRBD1	TRBJ1-1	14	TRBV9	once	TGTGCCAGCAACTTGGGACAGCTGAACACTGAAGCTTTCTTT	CASNLGQLNTEAFF
-	TRBJ1-1	14	TRBV6-4	-	TGTGCCAGCAGTGACTCTTCAAAGGGGACTGAAGCTTTCTTT	CASSDSSKGTEAFF
TRBD2	TRBJ2-2	16	TRBV19	-	TGTGCCAGTAGTCGGACGCCTAGCGGTCGGGTCGGGGAGCTGTTTTTT	CASSRTPSGRVGELFF
-	TRBJ1-5	15	TRBV7-9	-	TGTGCCAGCAGCTTAGATGTCGGGGGGGATCAGCCCCAGCATTTT	CASSLDVGGDQPQHF
-	TRBJ2-5	15	TRBV6-6	-	TGTGCCAGCAGTTCCTGGGGGGAAGTGGGAGAGACCCAGTACTTC	CASSSWGEVGETQYF
TRBD1	TRBJ2-2	17	TRBV10-3	-	TGTGCCATCAGTGAAATTGGGACAGGGGTGGGCACCGGGGAGCTGTTTTTT	CAISEIGTGVGTGELFF
-	TRBJ2-1	17	TRBV7-8	-	TGTGCCAGCAGCTTTCCATCGAAGCGGGTCCTCCACAATGAGCAGTTCTTC	CASSFPSKRVLHNEQFF
TRBD1	TRBJ1-3	17	TRBV9	few	TGTGCCAGCAGCGAGGGGCCCGGGACAGGGGATGTAAACACCATATATTTT	CASSEGPGTGDVNTIYF
TRBD1	TRBJ1-1	14	TRBV15	-	TGTGCCACCAGCACGGACAGGGCGAACACTGAAGCTTTCTTT	CATSTDRANTEAFF
-	TRBJ2-7	16	TRBV4-3	-	TGCGCCAGCAGCCAAGATAGGGCTGGAACAGGATACGAGCAGTACTTC	CASSQDRAGTGYEQYF
-	TRBJ1-3	15	TRBV9	-	TGTGCCAGCAGCGTAGCTACGGGAAACGGAAACACCATATATTTT	CASSVATGNGNTIYF
TRBD1	TRBJ2-2	17	TRBV5-1	-	TGCGCCAGCAGCGGTCCGGGACAGGGAGGGAACACCGGGGAGCTGTTTTTT	CASSGPGQGGNTGELFF
-	TRBJ2-3	15	TRBV2	-	TGTGCCAGCAGTAACCGTAGGACAGACACAGATACGCAGTATTTT	CASSNRRTDTDTQYF
-	TRBJ2-3	14	TRBV7-9	-	TGTGCCAGCATCGGAGGGGGGGCTTCAGATACGCAGTATTTT	CASIGGGASDTQYF